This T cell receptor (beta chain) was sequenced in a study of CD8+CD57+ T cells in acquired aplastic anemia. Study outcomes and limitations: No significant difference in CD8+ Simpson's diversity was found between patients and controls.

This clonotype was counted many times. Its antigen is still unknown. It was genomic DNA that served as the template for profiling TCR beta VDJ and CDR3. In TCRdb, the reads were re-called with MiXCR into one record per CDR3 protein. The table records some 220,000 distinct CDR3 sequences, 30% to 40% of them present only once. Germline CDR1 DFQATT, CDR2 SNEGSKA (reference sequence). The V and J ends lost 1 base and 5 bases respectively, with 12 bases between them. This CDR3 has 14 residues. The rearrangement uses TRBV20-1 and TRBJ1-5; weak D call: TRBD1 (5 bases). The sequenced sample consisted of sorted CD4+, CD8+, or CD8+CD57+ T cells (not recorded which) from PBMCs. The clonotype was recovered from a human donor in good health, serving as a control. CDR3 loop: CSARVSDSHQPQHF. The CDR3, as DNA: TGCAGTGCTAGAGTTTCCGACAGTCATCAGCCCCAGCATTTT.